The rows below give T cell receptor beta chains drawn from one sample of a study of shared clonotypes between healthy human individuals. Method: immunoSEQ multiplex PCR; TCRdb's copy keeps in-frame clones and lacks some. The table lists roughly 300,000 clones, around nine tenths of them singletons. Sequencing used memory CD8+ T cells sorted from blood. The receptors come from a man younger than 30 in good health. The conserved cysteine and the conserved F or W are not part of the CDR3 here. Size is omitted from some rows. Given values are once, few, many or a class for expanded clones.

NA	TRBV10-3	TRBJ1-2	AIADSAGYT
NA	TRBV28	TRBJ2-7	ASSLDSGRAYEQY
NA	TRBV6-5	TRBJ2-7	ASRRDGQYEQY
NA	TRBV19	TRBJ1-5	ARTKRRCNQPQH
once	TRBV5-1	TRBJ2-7	ASCETGGYYEQY
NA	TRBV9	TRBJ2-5	ASSPGHLQETQY
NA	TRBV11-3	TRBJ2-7	ASSGTGGGEQY
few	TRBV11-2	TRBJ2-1	ASRPGQSSYNEQF
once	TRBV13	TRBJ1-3	ASSPDGSGNTIY
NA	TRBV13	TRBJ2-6	ASSTISGANVLT
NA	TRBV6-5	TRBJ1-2	ASSYTPSGADGYT
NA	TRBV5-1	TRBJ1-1	ASSLLKGEAF
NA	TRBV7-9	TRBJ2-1	ASSWSGNGEQF
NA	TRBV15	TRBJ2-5	ATSRVSQTTGFFQETQY
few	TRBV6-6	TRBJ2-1	ASSYEGVGDNEQF
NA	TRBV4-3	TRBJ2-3	ASSNSVIGPPGAYADTQY
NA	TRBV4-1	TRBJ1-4	ASSQEQGYEKLF
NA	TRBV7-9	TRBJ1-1	ASSQPGHLGTEAF
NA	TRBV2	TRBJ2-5	ASSEITGTLRETQY
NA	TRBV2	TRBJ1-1	ASSEGARSEAF
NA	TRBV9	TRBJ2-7	ASSVGGLNYEQY
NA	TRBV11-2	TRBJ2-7	ASSRPTNYEQY
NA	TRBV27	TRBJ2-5	ASSHRTGLETQY
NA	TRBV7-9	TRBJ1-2	ASSGQGGFFVDYGYT
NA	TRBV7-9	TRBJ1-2	ASSSDRTNYGYT
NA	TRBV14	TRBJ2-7	ASSHRARPYEQY
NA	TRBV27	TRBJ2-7	ASSFRISYEQY